The clone carrying this TCR beta chain was recorded at least ten times. Ophthalmopathy patients all had a Clinical Activity Score of at least 3, a NOSPECS grade of at least 4 and disease under 3 months old. Every diagnosis used clinical symptoms, serum thyroxine and TRAb, thyroid ultrasound and orbital computed tomography. Over 9 ml of fresh peripheral blood supplied the PBMCs. Regions amplified from RNA transcripts were the TCR beta CDR3 regions. A first-round RT-PCR of the TCR CDR3 used the HTBI primer set. TCRdb re-analysed the multiplex PCR reads in MiXCR, keeping a single row per CDR3 protein. The data show roughly 500,000 distinct CDR3 sequences, less than 25% seen once. The data derive from a study of T cells in Graves' hyperthyroidism and ophthalmopathy. Germline V gene lookup returns CDR1 LNHDA and CDR2 SQIVND (reference sequence). The CDR3 runs to 13 residues. Between the trimmed V and J ends, which lost 11 bases and 4 bases, there was a span of 16 bases.

This TCR was recovered from a woman in her thirties with Graves' ophthalmopathy. The genes are TRBV19 and TRBJ2-3, with D perhaps matching TRBD2 (5 bases). Sequenced sample: blood. The CDR3 protein is CALRRESSDTQYF. The DNA for the CDR3 is TGTGCCCTCCGTAGGGAGTCGTCAGATACGCAGTATTTT.